This entry lists 14 T cell receptor beta chains sequenced from one sample in a study of cytomegalovirus exposure and HLA in healthy donors. PCR employed 60 Vbeta and 13 Jbeta primers. Libraries were prepared by immunoSEQ multiplex PCR; TCRdb keeps only in-frame clonotypes and omits some of them. The sample yields around 94,000 clones, approximately 84% seen once. Source material: PBMCs. The receptors shown here come from a young man in good health and CMV-seronegative.

The V call is TRBV27, the J call TRBJ1-6; TRBD1 is a possible D gene (6 bases). Trimming took 7 bases from V and 10 from J, leaving 20 bases between them. The CDR3 contains 15 residues. Germline V CDR1 and CDR2: MNHEY, SMNVEV (reference sequence). CDR3 in DNA: TGTGCCAGCACCTCGTTAGGCAACAGGGTGTCACCCCTCCACTTT. Translated, it gives CASTSLGNRVSPLHF.

The rearrangement uses TRBV27 and TRBJ1-1; the D gene is possibly TRBD1 (5 bases). The germline CDR1 and CDR2 sequences are MNHEY and SMNVEV (reference sequence). The CDR3 runs to 15 residues. With 3 bases removed from V and 0 bases from J, the gap between germline ends came to 11 bases. The CDR3 DNA sequence: TGTGCCAGCAGTTTTAATCGACAGATGAACACTGAAGCTTTCTTT. Amino acids: CASSFNRQMNTEAFF.

This chain joins TRBV7-9 and TRBJ2-3; 10 nucleotides match TRBD2. The CDR3 runs to 16 residues. The germline gives CDR1 SEHNR, CDR2 FQNEAQ (reference sequence). Losses at the gene ends were 6 bases for V and 7 bases for J; bases not matched to a gene: 13. The CDR3 DNA is TGTGCCAGCAGGGACTCGACTAGCGGGCCGATCAATACGCAGTATTTT. Translation: CASRDSTSGPINTQYF.

The V and J genes are TRBV15 and TRBJ2-3; tentatively, D is TRBD1 (6 bases). The CDR3 has 15 amino acids. Trimming removed 5 bases from V and 5 bases from J, with 17 bases in between. In germline, CDR1 is LNHNV, CDR2 YYDKDF (reference sequence). CDR3 in amino acids: CATSYPGHRGDTQYF. The CDR3 DNA sequence: TGTGCCACCAGCTATCCGGGACACCGGGGAGATACGCAGTATTTT.

J is TRBJ2-3 and V is TRBV11-3; 14 bases agree with TRBD2. The junction had 4 bases not matched to a gene; V was cut back by 5 bases and J by 3 bases. CDR1 and CDR2 (germline): SGHNT, YENEEA. The CDR3 length is 16 residues. The CDR3, as DNA: TGTGCCAGCAGCCCCGGGACTAGCGGGAGAACAGATACGCAGTATTTT. This gives the protein CASSPGTSGRTDTQYF.

The rearrangement links TRBV10-3 to TRBJ2-2; D may be TRBD2 (6 bases). The CDR3 runs to 13 residues. Germline V gives CDR1 ENHRY, CDR2 SYGVKD. Trimming took 2 bases from V and 8 from J, leaving 9 bases between them. CDR3 nucleotides: TGTGCCATCAGTGAGAGGGGAGGAGGGGAGCTGTTTTTT. Residues: CAISERGGGELFF.

The chain links TRBV6-1 to TRBJ2-1; 10 bases are a match to TRBD1. From germline, CDR1 is MNHNS and CDR2 SASEGT. This CDR3 spans 15 amino acids. The V and J ends lost 7 bases and 5 bases, in that order; junction bases with no gene match: 8. CDR3 sequence: CASTEDRGTNNEQFF. CDR3 DNA sequence: TGTGCCAGCACCGAGGACAGGGGGACTAACAATGAGCAGTTCTTC.

The J gene is TRBJ1-1, the V gene TRBV10-1, with 10 bases identical to TRBD1. CDR1 and CDR2 (germline): WNHNN, SYGVQD (reference sequence). This CDR3 is built from 14 residues. J gave up 6 bases and V 5 bases, and 6 bases lay outside the gene matches. For the CDR3, the DNA is TGCGCCAGCAGTAGGGACAGGGGTATGCCTGAAGCTTTCTTT. Its protein product is CASSRDRGMPEAFF.

This clone has only one observation. The chain joins TRBV15 to TRBJ2-1; 8 bases line up with TRBD2. J lost 9 bases, V lost 0 bases, and 10 bases had no gene match. This CDR3 comprises 16 residues. Germline lookup yields CDR1 LNHNV and CDR2 YYDKDF (reference sequence). CDR3 in amino acids: CATSRDPTGGPSEQFF. DNA for the CDR3: TGTGCCACCAGCAGAGATCCGACGGGAGGGCCGAGTGAGCAGTTCTTC.

This chain joins TRBV6-1 and TRBJ2-3, with TRBD1 identical over 9 bases. Germline V gene data show CDR1 as MNHNS and CDR2 as SASEGT. This CDR3 is 17 amino acids long. V gave up 0 bases and J gave up 1 base; unmatched junction bases: 5. The CDR3 nucleotides are TGTGCCAGCAGTGAAGCGCTTGGGACAGGGCGCACAGATACGCAGTATTTT. Protein product: CASSEALGTGRTDTQYF.

The genes are TRBV2 and TRBJ2-3; tentative D call: TRBD2 (6 bases). This CDR3 comprises 15 residues. V gave up 7 bases and J gave up 0 bases, with 14 bases separating them. Looked up from germline, CDR1 is SNHLY and CDR2 is FYNNEI. CDR3 residues: CASTVGGVSTDTQYF. The CDR3, as DNA: TGTGCCAGCACCGTGGGGGGAGTGAGCACAGATACGCAGTATTTT.

In nucleotides, the CDR3 is TGTGCCAGCAGCTTAGGGTGGACAGGGTACGAGCAGTACTTC. Protein: CASSLGWTGYEQYF. This rearrangement joins TRBV11-2 to TRBJ2-7; 8 nucleotides line up with TRBD1. The V and J ends lost 1 base and 4 bases, in that order; junction bases with no gene match: 3. The V gene's germline CDR1 is SGHAT and CDR2 FQNNGV. The CDR3 has 14 residues.

This chain connects TRBV2 to TRBJ1-1; perhaps TRBD1 as D (5 bases). Trimming stripped 10 bases from V and 2 bases from J, with 14 bases between. CDR1 and CDR2 (germline): SNHLY, FYNNEI. This CDR3 is 13 amino acids long. Here the CDR3 reads CATTTETNTEAFF. CDR3 sequence (DNA): TGTGCCACCACGACAGAAACAAACACTGAAGCTTTCTTT.

The chain links TRBV6-5 to TRBJ2-1; maybe TRBD1 (8 bases). Germline-derived CDR1 and CDR2 are MNHEY and SVGAGI. The length of the CDR3 is 15 residues. The V end lost 0 bases, the J end lost 10 bases, and 16 bases lay between the germline ends. In nucleotides, the CDR3 is TGTGCCAGCAGTTACTCTAGGACAGGGACTATGGAGCAGTTCTTC. Its protein product is CASSYSRTGTMEQFF.